This is a list of T cell receptor beta chains from one sample in a study of T cells in Graves' hyperthyroidism and ophthalmopathy. MiXCR, applied by TCRdb to the multiplex PCR reads, yields one record per CDR3 protein. The profile shows some 650,000 distinct CDR3 sequences, approximately 15% of them singletons. Sequenced material: blood. Receptors originate from a middle-aged woman with Graves' ophthalmopathy. The CDR3 runs from the conserved cysteine through the conserved F or W. The D gene is left open where the match is weak. Rows give clone size only sometimes, using once, few, many, or a class for an expanded clone.

clone_size | j_call | v_call | d_call | cdr3_aa | cdr3_nt
many | TRBJ2-7 | TRBV2 | TRBD1 | CASSDGQGLFEQYF | TGTGCCAGCAGTGACGGACAGGGGTTATTCGAGCAGTACTTC
many | TRBJ2-5 | TRBV20-1 | TRBD2 | CSAHSAAGETQYF | TGCAGTGCCCATTCGGCAGCGGGGGAGACCCAGTACTTC
many | TRBJ2-3 | TRBV20-1 | TRBD2 | CSAFPISGGAPTDTQYF | TGCAGTGCCTTCCCCATTAGCGGGGGGGCCCCCACAGATACGCAGTATTTT
many | TRBJ1-4 | TRBV20-1 | NA | CSATKSTTNEKLFF | TGCAGTGCTACTAAGAGTACGACTAATGAAAAACTGTTTTTT
few | TRBJ2-3 | TRBV9 | TRBD2 | CASSVGRGGGNTQYF | TGTGCCAGCAGCGTAGGGCGGGGGGGCGGAAATACGCAGTATTTT
NA | TRBJ1-1 | TRBV5-1 | NA | CASSQVQGGRTEAFF | TGCGCCAGCAGCCAAGTACAGGGAGGAAGGACTGAAGCTTTCTTT
many | TRBJ2-7 | TRBV18 | NA | CASSRGTTGRAYEQYF | TGTGCCAGCTCCCGGGGCACGACAGGGAGGGCCTACGAGCAGTACTTC
NA | TRBJ1-5 | TRBV24-1 | NA | CATSDSRSGPQHF | TGTGCCACCAGTGATTCGAGAAGTGGGCCCCAGCATTTT
NA | TRBJ1-1 | TRBV3-1 | NA | CASSQAQVGNTEAFF | TGTGCCAGCAGCCAAGCCCAGGTAGGGAACACTGAAGCTTTCTTT
NA | TRBJ1-3 | TRBV25-1 | NA | CASSTGLPGNTIYF | TGTGCCAGCAGCACCGGGCTCCCTGGAAACACCATATATTTT
few | TRBJ2-3 | TRBV9 | NA | CASSLEDQRLDTQYF | TGTGCCAGCAGCCTCGAGGACCAAAGATTGGATACGCAGTATTTT
NA | TRBJ2-1 | TRBV4-1 | TRBD2 | CASMTKLRTSGRWKQFF | TGCGCCAGCATGACAAAACTGCGGACTAGCGGGAGATGGAAGCAGTTCTTC
many | TRBJ2-1 | TRBV3-1 | NA | CASAVSGEYNEQFF | TGTGCTTCGGCGGTCAGCGGAGAATACAATGAGCAGTTCTTC
many | TRBJ2-5 | TRBV11-2 | NA | CASSYDPHQETQYF | TGTGCCAGCAGCTATGACCCGCACCAAGAGACCCAGTACTTC
many | TRBJ1-2 | TRBV6-5 | TRBD1 | CASRPRGGDTTGGNYGYTF | TGTGCCAGCAGGCCCCGGGGAGGGGATACGACAGGGGGGAACTATGGCTACACCTTC
few | TRBJ2-1 | TRBV4-1 | NA | CASSQGGDYNEQFF | TGCGCCAGCAGCCAAGGGGGGGATTACAATGAGCAGTTCTTC
few | TRBJ2-2 | TRBV20-1 | NA | CSASQGGSNTGELFF | TGCAGTGCTAGCCAAGGGGGGTCCAACACCGGGGAGCTGTTTTTT
NA | TRBJ2-1 | TRBV7-2 | NA | CASSLLRTGTPHYNEQFF | TGTGCCAGCAGCCTATTGCGTACCGGGACACCACACTACAATGAGCAGTTCTTC
many | TRBJ1-5 | TRBV2 | NA | CASSETDPNQPQHF | TGTGCCAGCAGTGAGACAGACCCTAATCAGCCCCAGCATTTT
NA | TRBJ1-1 | TRBV5-1 | NA | CASSVDGTNTEAFF | TGCGCCAGCAGCGTGGACGGGACGAACACTGAAGCTTTCTTT
few | TRBJ2-5 | TRBV6-5 | NA | CASSYGGGGQETQYF | TGTGCCAGCAGTTACGGGGGAGGGGGGCAAGAGACCCAGTACTTC
NA | TRBJ2-2 | TRBV6-5 | TRBD2 | CASSYSNRRGTGELFF | TGTGCCAGCAGTTACTCGAACAGGCGGGGGACCGGGGAGCTGTTTTTT
many | TRBJ2-7 | TRBV6-5 | NA | CASSYSGQDLDEQYF | TGTGCCAGCAGTTACTCGGGGCAGGACCTTGACGAGCAGTACTTC
many | TRBJ2-7 | TRBV2 | TRBD1 | CASSADRGDEQYF | TGTGCCAGCAGCGCCGACAGGGGAGACGAGCAGTACTTC
NA | TRBJ2-7 | TRBV20-1 | TRBD1 | CSAKPRQGWSFSYEQYF | TGCAGTGCTAAACCTCGACAGGGTTGGTCCTTCTCCTACGAGCAGTACTTC
few | TRBJ1-1 | TRBV29-1 | NA | CSVRTTMNTEAFF | TGCAGCGTTAGGACAACGATGAACACTGAAGCTTTCTTT
many | TRBJ2-5 | TRBV6-1 | NA | CASNPRDGGLRETQYF | TGTGCCAGCAACCCCCGGGACGGCGGCCTTCGGGAGACCCAGTACTTC
NA | TRBJ2-1 | TRBV11-2 | TRBD2 | CASSSPGGSLYNEQFF | TGTGCCAGCAGCTCACCGGGCGGGAGCCTCTACAATGAGCAGTTCTTC
NA | TRBJ2-7 | TRBV6-2/TRBV6-3 | NA | CASSYSSRDYEQYF | TGTGCCAGCAGTTACTCGAGTAGAGATTACGAGCAGTACTTC
many | TRBJ1-1 | TRBV5-1 | TRBD1 | CASSAGQGKAEAFF | TGCGCCAGCAGCGCCGGACAGGGGAAGGCTGAAGCTTTCTTT
many | TRBJ2-3 | TRBV6-1 | NA | CASSEVWRSTDTQYF | TGTGCCAGCAGTGAAGTATGGAGGAGCACAGATACGCAGTATTTT